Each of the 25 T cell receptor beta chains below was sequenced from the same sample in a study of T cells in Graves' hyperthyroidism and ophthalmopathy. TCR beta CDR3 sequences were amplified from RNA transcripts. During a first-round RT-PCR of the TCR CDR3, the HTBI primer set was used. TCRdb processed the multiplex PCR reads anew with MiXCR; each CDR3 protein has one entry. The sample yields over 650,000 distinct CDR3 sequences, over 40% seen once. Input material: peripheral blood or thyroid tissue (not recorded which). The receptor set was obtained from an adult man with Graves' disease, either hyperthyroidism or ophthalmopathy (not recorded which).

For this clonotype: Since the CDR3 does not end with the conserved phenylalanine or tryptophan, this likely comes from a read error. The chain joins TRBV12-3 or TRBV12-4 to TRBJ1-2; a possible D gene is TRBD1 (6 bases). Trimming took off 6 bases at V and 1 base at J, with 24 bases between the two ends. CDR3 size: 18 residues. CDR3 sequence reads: CASSILTGTFPLNYGYTS. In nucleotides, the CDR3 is TGTGCCAGCAGCATTTTAACCGGGACATTCCCCCTTAACTATGGCTACACCTCC.

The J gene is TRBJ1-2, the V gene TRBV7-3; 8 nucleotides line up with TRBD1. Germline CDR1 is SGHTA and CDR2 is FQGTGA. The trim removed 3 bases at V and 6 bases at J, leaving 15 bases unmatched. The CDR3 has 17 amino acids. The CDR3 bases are TGTGCCAGCAGCTTGTCCGTCTCCGCGACAGGGGAGGATGGCTACACCTTC. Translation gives CASSLSVSATGEDGYTF.

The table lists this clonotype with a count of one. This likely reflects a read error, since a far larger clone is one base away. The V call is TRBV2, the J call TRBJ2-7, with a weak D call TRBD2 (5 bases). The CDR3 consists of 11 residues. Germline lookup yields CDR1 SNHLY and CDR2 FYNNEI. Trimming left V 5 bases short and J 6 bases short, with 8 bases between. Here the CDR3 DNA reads TGTGCCAGCAGTCCAGAGGGCGAGCAGTACTTC. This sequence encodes CASSPEGEQYF. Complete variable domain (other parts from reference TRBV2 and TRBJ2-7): EPEVTQTPSHQVTQMGQEVILRCVPISNHLYFYWYRQILGQKVEFLVSFYNNEISEKSEIFDDQFSVERPDGSNFTLKIRSTKLEDSAMYFCASSPEGEQYFGPGTRLTVT.

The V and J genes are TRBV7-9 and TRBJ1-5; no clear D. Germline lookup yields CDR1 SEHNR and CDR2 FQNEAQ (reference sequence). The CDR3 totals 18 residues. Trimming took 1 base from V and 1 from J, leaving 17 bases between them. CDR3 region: CASSLEGPRSGSNQPQHF. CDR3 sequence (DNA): TGTGCCAGCAGCTTAGAGGGCCCTAGGTCCGGGAGCAATCAGCCCCAGCATTTT.

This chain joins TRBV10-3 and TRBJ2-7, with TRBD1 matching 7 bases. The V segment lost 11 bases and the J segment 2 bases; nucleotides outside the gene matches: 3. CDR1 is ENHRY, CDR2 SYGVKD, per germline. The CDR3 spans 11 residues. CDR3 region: CAVQGTYEQYF. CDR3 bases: TGTGCCGTACAGGGGACCTACGAGCAGTACTTC.

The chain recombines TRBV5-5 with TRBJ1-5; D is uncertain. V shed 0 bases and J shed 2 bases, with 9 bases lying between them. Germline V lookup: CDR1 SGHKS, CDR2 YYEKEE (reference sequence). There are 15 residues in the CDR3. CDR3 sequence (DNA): TGTGCCAGCAGCTTGGGCAGCCTAGGCAATCAGCCCCAGCATTTT. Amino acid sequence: CASSLGSLGNQPQHF.

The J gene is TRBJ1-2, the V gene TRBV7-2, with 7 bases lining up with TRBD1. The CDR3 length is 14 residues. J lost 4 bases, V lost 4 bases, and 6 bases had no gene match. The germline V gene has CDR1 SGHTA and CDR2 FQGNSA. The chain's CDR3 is CASSWVGQIYGYTF. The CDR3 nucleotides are TGTGCCAGCAGCTGGGTGGGACAGATCTATGGCTACACCTTC. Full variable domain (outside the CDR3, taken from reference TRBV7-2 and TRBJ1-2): GAGVSQSPSNKVTEKGKDVELRCDPISGHTALYWYRQSLGQGLEFLIYFQGNSAPDKSGLPSDRFSAERTGGSVSTLTIQRTQQEDSAVYLCASSWVGQIYGYTFGSGTRLTVV.

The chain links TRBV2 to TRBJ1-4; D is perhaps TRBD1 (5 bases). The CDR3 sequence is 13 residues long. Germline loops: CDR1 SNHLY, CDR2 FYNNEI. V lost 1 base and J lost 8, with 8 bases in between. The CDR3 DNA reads TGTGCCAGCAGTGAAGGAAGGGGAGAAAAACTGTTTTTT. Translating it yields CASSEGRGEKLFF. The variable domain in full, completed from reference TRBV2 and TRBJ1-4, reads EPEVTQTPSHQVTQMGQEVILRCVPISNHLYFYWYRQILGQKVEFLVSFYNNEISEKSEIFDDQFSVERPDGSNFTLKIRSTKLEDSAMYFCASSEGRGEKLFFGSGTQLSVL.

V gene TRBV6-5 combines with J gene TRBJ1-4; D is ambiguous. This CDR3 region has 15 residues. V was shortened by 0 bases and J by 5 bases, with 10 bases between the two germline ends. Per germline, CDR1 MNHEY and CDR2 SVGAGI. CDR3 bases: TGTGCCAGCAGTTACTCGGGAGGGATGAATGAAAAACTGTTTTTT. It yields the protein CASSYSGGMNEKLFF.

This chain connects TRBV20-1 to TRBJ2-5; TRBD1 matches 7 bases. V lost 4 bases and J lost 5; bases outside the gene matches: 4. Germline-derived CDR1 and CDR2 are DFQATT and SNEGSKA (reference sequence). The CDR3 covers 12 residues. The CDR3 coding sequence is TGCAGTGCTATCGGGACAGTGGAGACCCAGTACTTC. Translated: CSAIGTVETQYF.

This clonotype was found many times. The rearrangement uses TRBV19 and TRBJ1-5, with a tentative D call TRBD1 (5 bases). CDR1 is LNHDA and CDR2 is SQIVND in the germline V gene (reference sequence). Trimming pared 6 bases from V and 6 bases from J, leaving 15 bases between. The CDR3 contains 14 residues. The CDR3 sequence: CASSHAGTSQPQHF. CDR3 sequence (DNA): TGTGCCAGTAGCCACGCCGGGACGTCTCAGCCCCAGCATTTT.

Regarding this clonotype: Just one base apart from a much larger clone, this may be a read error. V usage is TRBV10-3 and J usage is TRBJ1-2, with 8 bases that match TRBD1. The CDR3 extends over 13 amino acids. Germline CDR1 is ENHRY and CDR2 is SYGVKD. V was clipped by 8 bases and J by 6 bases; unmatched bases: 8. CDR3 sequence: CAIGGDRIDGYTF. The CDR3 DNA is TGTGCCATCGGTGGGGACAGGATCGATGGCTACACCTTC.

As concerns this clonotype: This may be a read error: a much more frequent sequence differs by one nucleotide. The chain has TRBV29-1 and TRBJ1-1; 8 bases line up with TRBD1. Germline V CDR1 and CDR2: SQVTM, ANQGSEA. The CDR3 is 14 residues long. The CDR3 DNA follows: TGCAGCGTTGAAGACGGGGGACAGGACACTGAAGCTCTCTTT. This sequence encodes CSVEDGGQDTEALF.

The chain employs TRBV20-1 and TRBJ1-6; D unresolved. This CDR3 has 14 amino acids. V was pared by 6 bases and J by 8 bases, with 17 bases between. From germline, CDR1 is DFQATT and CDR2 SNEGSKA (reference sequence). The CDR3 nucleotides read TGCAGTGCCCGGACCGAGATTTTATATTCACCCCTCCACTTT. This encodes CSARTEILYSPLHF.

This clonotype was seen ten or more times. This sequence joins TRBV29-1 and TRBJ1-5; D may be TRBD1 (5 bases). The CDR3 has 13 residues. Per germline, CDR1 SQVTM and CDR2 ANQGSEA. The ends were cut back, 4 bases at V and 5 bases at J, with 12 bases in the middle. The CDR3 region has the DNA TGCAGCGTTGGCCAGGGAAGAGATCAGCCCCAGCATTTT. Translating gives CSVGQGRDQPQHF. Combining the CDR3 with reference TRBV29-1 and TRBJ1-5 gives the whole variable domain SAVISQKPSRDICQRGTSLTIQCQVDSQVTMMFWYRQQPGQSLTLIATANQGSEATYESGFVIDKFPISRPNLTFSTLTVSNMSPEDSSIYLCSVGQGRDQPQHFGDGTRLSIL.

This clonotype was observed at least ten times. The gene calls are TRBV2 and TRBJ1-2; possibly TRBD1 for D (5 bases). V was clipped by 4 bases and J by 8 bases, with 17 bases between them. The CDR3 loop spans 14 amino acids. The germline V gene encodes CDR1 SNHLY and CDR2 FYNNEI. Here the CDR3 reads CASSGQGGVRGYTF. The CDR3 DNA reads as TGTGCCAGCAGTGGGCAGGGCGGTGTGAGAGGCTACACCTTC. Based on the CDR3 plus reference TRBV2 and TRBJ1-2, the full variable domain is EPEVTQTPSHQVTQMGQEVILRCVPISNHLYFYWYRQILGQKVEFLVSFYNNEISEKSEIFDDQFSVERPDGSNFTLKIRSTKLEDSAMYFCASSGQGGVRGYTFGSGTRLTVV.

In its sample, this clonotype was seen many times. CDR3 amino acids: CASSPWGSYGSGANVLTF. The DNA of the CDR3 is TGTGCCAGCAGTCCGTGGGGGTCTTACGGCTCTGGGGCCAACGTCCTGACTTTC. This chain joins TRBV7-9 and TRBJ2-6, with D possibly being TRBD1 or TRBD2 (5 bases each). Germline V gene data show CDR1 as SEHNR and CDR2 as FQNEAQ (reference sequence). The V gene lost 6 bases and the J gene lost 0 bases, with 18 bases spanning the gap. The length of the CDR3 is 18 residues.

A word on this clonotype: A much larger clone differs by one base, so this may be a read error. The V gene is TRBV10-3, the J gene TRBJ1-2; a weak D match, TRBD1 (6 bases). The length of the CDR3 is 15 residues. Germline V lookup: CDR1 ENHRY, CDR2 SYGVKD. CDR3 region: CAISADSDSNYGHTF. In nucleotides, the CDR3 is TGTGCCATCAGTGCGGACAGCGATTCTAACTATGGCCACACCTTC.

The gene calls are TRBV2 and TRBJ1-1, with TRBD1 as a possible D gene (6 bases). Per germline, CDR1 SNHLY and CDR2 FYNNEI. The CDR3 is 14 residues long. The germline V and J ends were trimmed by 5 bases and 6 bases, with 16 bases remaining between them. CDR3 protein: CASSFPQGSSEAFF. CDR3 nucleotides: TGTGCCAGCAGTTTCCCGCAGGGGAGCTCTGAAGCTTTCTTT.

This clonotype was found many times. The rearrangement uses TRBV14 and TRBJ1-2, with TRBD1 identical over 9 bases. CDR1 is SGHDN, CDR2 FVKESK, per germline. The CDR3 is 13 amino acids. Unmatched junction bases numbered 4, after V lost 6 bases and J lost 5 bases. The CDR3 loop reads CASRGTGTYGYTF. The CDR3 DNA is TGTGCCAGCAGAGGGACAGGGACGTATGGCTACACCTTC.

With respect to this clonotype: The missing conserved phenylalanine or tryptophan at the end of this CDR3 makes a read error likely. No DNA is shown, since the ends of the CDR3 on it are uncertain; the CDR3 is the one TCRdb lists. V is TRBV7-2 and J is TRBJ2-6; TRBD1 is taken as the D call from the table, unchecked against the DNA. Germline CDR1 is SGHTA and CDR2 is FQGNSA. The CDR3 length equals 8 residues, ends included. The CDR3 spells CASSYMDT.

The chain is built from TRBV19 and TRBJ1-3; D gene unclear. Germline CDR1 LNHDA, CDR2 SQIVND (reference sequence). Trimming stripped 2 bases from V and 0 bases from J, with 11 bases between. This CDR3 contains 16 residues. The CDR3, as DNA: TGTGCCAGTAGTATACTTGGCCCGAGCTCTGGAAACACCATATATTTT. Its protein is CASSILGPSSGNTIYF.

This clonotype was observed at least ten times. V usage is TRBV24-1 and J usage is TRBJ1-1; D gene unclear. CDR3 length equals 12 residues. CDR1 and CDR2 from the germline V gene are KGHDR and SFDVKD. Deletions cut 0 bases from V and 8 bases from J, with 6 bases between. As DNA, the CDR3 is TGTGCCACCAGTGATTTGGGTCTCGAAGCTTTCTTT. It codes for CATSDLGLEAFF.

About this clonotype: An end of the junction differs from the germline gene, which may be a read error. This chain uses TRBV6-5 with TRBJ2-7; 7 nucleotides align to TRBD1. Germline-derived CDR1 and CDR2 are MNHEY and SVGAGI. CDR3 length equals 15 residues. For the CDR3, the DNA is TGTGCCATCAGTGAGTCCGGGACAGCCTACTACGAGCAGTACTTC. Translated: CAISESGTAYYEQYF.

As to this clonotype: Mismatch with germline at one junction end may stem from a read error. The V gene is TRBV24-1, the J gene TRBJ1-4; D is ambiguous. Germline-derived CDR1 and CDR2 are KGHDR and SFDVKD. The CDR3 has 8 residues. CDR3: CATSEMDF. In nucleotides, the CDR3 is TGTGCCACCAGTGAGATGGATTTT.